This T cell receptor (beta chain) derives from a study of T cell responses to AZD1222 COVID-19 vaccine. Study-wide findings and caveats: An increase in Spike-specific TCR breadth and depth was observed after two AZD1222 doses. White British people made up most donors, females outnumbered males, and clonal diversity was possibly underestimated.

V was clipped by 3 bases and J by 4 bases, with 10 bases between them. The CDR3 has 14 residues. From germline, CDR1 is SGHVS and CDR2 FQNEAQ. Method: immunoSEQ multiplex PCR; TCRdb's copy keeps in-frame clones and lacks some. The sample consists of 100,000 to 150,000 clones, around 84% of them appearing once. About this clone: Its antigen is not known.

V gene TRBV7-8 combines with J gene TRBJ2-1; D may be TRBD1 (6 bases). The sequencing here drew on peripheral blood, taken 28 days after the second AZD1222 dose. The TCR was taken from an adult who received the AZD1222 COVID-19 vaccine. The CDR3 loop reads CASSLDRVYNEQFF. DNA for the CDR3: TGTGCCAGCAGCTTGGACAGAGTATACAATGAGCAGTTCTTC.